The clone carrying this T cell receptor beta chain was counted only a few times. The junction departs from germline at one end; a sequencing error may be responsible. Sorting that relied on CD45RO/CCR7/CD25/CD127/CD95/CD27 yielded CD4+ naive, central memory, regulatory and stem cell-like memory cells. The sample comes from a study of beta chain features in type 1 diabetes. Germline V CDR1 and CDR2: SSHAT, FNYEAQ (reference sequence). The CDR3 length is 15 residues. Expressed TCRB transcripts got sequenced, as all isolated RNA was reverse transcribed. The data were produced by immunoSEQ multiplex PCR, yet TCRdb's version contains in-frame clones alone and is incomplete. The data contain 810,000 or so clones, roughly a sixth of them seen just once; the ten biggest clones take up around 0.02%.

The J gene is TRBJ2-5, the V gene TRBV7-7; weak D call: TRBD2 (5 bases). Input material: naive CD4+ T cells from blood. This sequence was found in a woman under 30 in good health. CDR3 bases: TGTGCTAGCAGCTTAGCTTGGGCCGGACTAGAGACCCAGTACTTC. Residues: CASSLAWAGLETQYF.